These 16 T cell receptor beta chains were sequenced from one sample in a study of control samples from healthy donors and cancer patients. Data came from immunoSEQ multiplex PCR; TCRdb stores just in-frame clones and leaves some out. Of 100,000 to 120,000 clones listed, 88% are singletons. Sequenced: PBMCs. The receptors were sampled from a woman aged 60-75 years with lung cancer.

The chain is built from TRBV5-5 and TRBJ2-2, with 7 positions matching TRBD2. Unmatched junction bases numbered 9, after V lost 4 bases and J lost 6 bases. Germline loops: CDR1 SGHKS, CDR2 YYEKEE (reference sequence). CDR3 length equals 15 residues. The CDR3 DNA is TGTGCCAGCAGCATCGCCGGGACTACCGCCGGGGAGCTGTTTTTT. It yields the protein CASSIAGTTAGELFF.

The chain couples TRBV20-1 to TRBJ1-4; no clear D. This CDR3 contains 11 residues. V was cut by 1 base and J by 8 bases, with 5 bases left in between. CDR1 and CDR2 from the germline V gene are DFQATT and SNEGSKA (reference sequence). This CDR3 reads CSARGGEKLFF. In DNA form, the CDR3 reads TGCAGTGCTAGAGGGGGAGAAAAACTGTTTTTT.

The chain couples TRBV5-1 to TRBJ2-7, with D maybe TRBD2 (7 bases). Trimming cost V 0 bases and J 3 bases, with 13 bases left between them. The CDR3 has 15 amino acids. Germline V gene data show CDR1 as SGHRS and CDR2 as YFSETQ. DNA of the CDR3: TGCGCCAGCAGCTTGGATTCCGGGGGGCACTACGAGCAGTACTTC. Amino acid sequence: CASSLDSGGHYEQYF.

The V call is TRBV6-1, the J call TRBJ2-3; the D is unclear. Deletions cut 2 bases from V and 5 bases from J, with 5 bases between. Germline V lookup: CDR1 MNHNS, CDR2 SASEGT. The CDR3 extends over 12 amino acids. CDR3 sequence reads: CASSEWGDTQYF. The CDR3 region has the DNA TGTGCCAGCAGTGAATGGGGAGATACGCAGTATTTT.

The chain combines TRBV4-3 with TRBJ2-7; D possibly matches TRBD1 or TRBD2 (5 bases each). The CDR3 is 15 amino acids. With 0 bases removed from V and 0 bases from J, the gap between germline ends came to 9 bases. Germline V gives CDR1 LGHNA, CDR2 YSLEER. Written as DNA, the CDR3 is TGCGCCAGCAGCCAAGACTCGGGACGCTCCTACGAGCAGTACTTC. Residues: CASSQDSGRSYEQYF.

Only a few counts were recorded for this clone. V gene TRBV28 combines with J gene TRBJ1-1; TRBD1 is a possible D gene (6 bases). The CDR3 has 18 amino acids. The V end lost 1 base, the J end lost 4 bases, and 22 bases lay between the germline ends. Germline V gives CDR1 MDHEN, CDR2 SYDVKM. The CDR3 region has the DNA TGTGCCAGCAGTTTATTCGGTCGCAGGGGATATGGAGGCACTGAAGCTTTCTTT. It translates to CASSLFGRRGYGGTEAFF.

A single count supports this clone. This chain links TRBV5-1 with TRBJ2-2; D might be TRBD1 or TRBD2, each matching 5 bases. Germline V gene data show CDR1 as SGHRS and CDR2 as YFSETQ. CDR3 length: 18 amino acids. Trimming left V 1 base short and J 0 bases short, with 16 bases between. CDR3 amino acids: CASSLQGPTPPNTGELFF. The DNA of the CDR3 is TGCGCCAGCAGCTTGCAGGGACCGACACCTCCGAACACCGGGGAGCTGTTTTTT.

The chain joins TRBV7-2 to TRBJ2-7; possible D gene TRBD1, 5 bases. Germline assignment: CDR1 SGHTA and CDR2 FQGNSA. Trimming removed 9 bases from V and 7 bases from J, with 22 bases in between. The CDR3 length is 14 residues. The CDR3 region is CASNNPDTLGEQYF. Here the CDR3 DNA reads TGTGCCAGTAATAACCCGGACACCTTGGGGGAGCAGTACTTC.

Only one count was recorded for this clone. The chain uses TRBV10-3 and TRBJ2-3, with 8 bases matching TRBD2. The CDR3 runs to 17 residues. Per the germline V gene, CDR1 is ENHRY and CDR2 is SYGVKD. With 3 bases clipped from V and 6 bases from J, the junction kept 14 bases outside the gene matches. Here the CDR3 DNA reads TGTGCCATCAGTGACCACCCTGGACTAGCTAAGAGGGATACGCAGTATTTT. It codes for CAISDHPGLAKRDTQYF.

V gene TRBV7-3 combines with J gene TRBJ2-2; 9 bases are a match to TRBD1. V was pared by 4 bases and J by 8 bases, with 2 bases of the junction left unmatched. The CDR3 contains 13 residues. Germline CDR1 and CDR2: SGHTA and FQGTGA. DNA of the CDR3: TGTGCCAGCAGCTCGGGACAGGGTGGGGAGCTGTTTTTT. Protein sequence: CASSSGQGGELFF.

The chain employs TRBV5-4 and TRBJ1-1; no clear D. From germline, CDR1 is SGHNT and CDR2 YYREEE (reference sequence). The ends were cut back, 0 bases at V and 1 base at J, with 7 bases in the middle. The CDR3 consists of 14 residues. The CDR3 spells CASSLARANTEAFF. The DNA for the CDR3 is TGTGCCAGCAGCTTGGCTAGGGCGAACACTGAAGCTTTCTTT.

J is TRBJ1-3 and V is TRBV14; the D is unclear. CDR1 is SGHDN, CDR2 FVKESK, per germline. This CDR3 has 13 amino acids. Trimming removed 2 bases at V and 4 bases at J, with 6 bases between. CDR3 sequence: CASSQNVGNTIYF. CDR3 sequence (DNA): TGTGCCAGCAGCCAAAATGTGGGAAACACCATATATTTT.

J is TRBJ2-3 and V is TRBV5-4; 13 bases are shared with TRBD2. This CDR3 has 16 amino acids. Looked up from germline, CDR1 is SGHNT and CDR2 is YYREEE (reference sequence). The trim removed 4 bases at V and 4 bases at J, leaving 6 bases unmatched. The CDR3 region is CASSRTSGRMADTQYF. CDR3 nucleotides: TGTGCCAGCAGCAGGACTAGCGGGAGAATGGCAGATACGCAGTATTTT.

Here the CDR3 reads CASTLAGYNEQFF. CDR3 sequence (DNA): TGTGCCAGCACGCTAGCGGGGTACAATGAGCAGTTCTTC. The chain uses TRBV6-5 and TRBJ2-1; 9 bases are shared with TRBD2. V was pared by 7 bases and J by 4 bases, with 2 bases of the junction left unmatched. This CDR3 spans 13 amino acids. Germline V lookup: CDR1 MNHEY, CDR2 SVGAGI.

J is TRBJ2-3 and V is TRBV4-3; D might be TRBD2 (5 bases). Trimming removed 6 bases from V and 2 bases from J, with 18 bases in between. CDR1 is LGHNA, CDR2 YSLEER, per germline. The CDR3 totals 16 residues. The CDR3: CASSLSLGVSTDTQYF. In nucleotides, the CDR3 is TGCGCCAGCAGTTTAAGTCTCGGGGTCTCCACAGATACGCAGTATTTT.

This chain links TRBV6-1 with TRBJ2-3, with D hard to call. The V end was cut by 2 bases, the J end by 3 bases, with 18 bases between. CDR3 length equals 17 residues. Per germline, CDR1 MNHNS and CDR2 SASEGT. The CDR3 protein is CASSEFSGGTLTDTQYF. CDR3 coding DNA: TGTGCCAGCAGTGAATTTTCGGGCGGTACCCTTACAGATACGCAGTATTTT.